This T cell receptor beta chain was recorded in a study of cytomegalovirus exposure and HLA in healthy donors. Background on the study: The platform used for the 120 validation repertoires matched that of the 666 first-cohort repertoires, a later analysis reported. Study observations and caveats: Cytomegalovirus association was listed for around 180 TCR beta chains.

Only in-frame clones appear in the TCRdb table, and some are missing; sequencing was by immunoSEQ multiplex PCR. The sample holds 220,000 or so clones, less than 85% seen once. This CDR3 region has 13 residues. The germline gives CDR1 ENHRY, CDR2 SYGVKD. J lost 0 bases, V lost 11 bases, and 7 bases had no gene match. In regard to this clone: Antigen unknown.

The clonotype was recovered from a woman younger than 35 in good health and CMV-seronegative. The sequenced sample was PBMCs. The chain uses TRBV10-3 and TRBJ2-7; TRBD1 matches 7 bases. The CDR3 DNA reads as TGTGCCTCCACCGGGACAGTCTCCTACGAGCAGTACTTC. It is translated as CASTGTVSYEQYF.